The 7 T cell receptor beta chains below come from one sample, sequenced in a study of cytomegalovirus exposure and HLA in healthy donors. TCRdb's copy holds only in-frame clones and misses some; the assay was immunoSEQ multiplex PCR. The table records about 260,000 clones, 90% of them present only once. Sequencing used PBMCs. The receptors stem from a woman in her 30s in good health and CMV-seronegative.

The chain combines TRBV6-5 with TRBJ2-2; no definite D call. Germline V gene data show CDR1 as MNHEY and CDR2 as SVGAGI. CDR3 length equals 15 residues. Trimming took off 8 bases at V and 4 bases at J, with 17 bases between the two ends. The CDR3 DNA is TGTGCCAGCCGCATTAGCAGACAAGCCACCGGGGAGCTGTTTTTT. Translated: CASRISRQATGELFF.

The chain has TRBV19 and TRBJ2-2; 16 bases align to TRBD2. CDR3 size: 17 residues. The germline CDR1 and CDR2 sequences are LNHDA and SQIVND (reference sequence). The trim removed 5 bases at V and 4 bases at J, leaving 4 bases unmatched. CDR3 in DNA: TGTGCCAGTAGTTGGGGACTAGCGGGAGGGCGCACCGGGGAGCTGTTTTTT. Its translation is CASSWGLAGGRTGELFF.

The chain combines TRBV27 with TRBJ2-5; 8 nucleotides align to TRBD2. This CDR3 has 15 amino acids. Germline CDR1 and CDR2: MNHEY and SMNVEV (reference sequence). The trim removed 5 bases at V and 5 bases at J, leaving 10 bases unmatched. The CDR3 coding sequence is TGTGCCAGCAGTGAAGCGGGAGCTTGGGGGGAGACCCAGTACTTC. The encoded protein is CASSEAGAWGETQYF.

Only one count was recorded for this clone. The chain uses TRBV12-5 and TRBJ1-2, with 7 bases matching TRBD1. CDR3 length equals 15 residues. Germline-derived CDR1 and CDR2 are LGHNT and FRNRAP. V shed 6 bases, J shed 3 bases, and the junction held 10 bases outside the gene matches. The CDR3 DNA reads as TGTGCTAGTGGGGACTCAGGGGGGGTCTACTATGGCTACACCTTC. Amino acids: CASGDSGGVYYGYTF.

This sequence joins TRBV7-9 and TRBJ2-7, with 7 nucleotides matching TRBD1. The V gene's germline CDR1 is SEHNR and CDR2 FQNEAQ (reference sequence). After removal of 4 bases from V and 2 bases from J, the junction contained 5 bases not matched to a gene. The CDR3 is 14 residues long. The CDR3 DNA sequence: TGTGCCAGCAGCTCCTGGGACAGTGCCTACGAGCAGTACTTC. It is translated as CASSSWDSAYEQYF.

This chain links TRBV27 with TRBJ2-7, with 8 bases that match TRBD2. This CDR3 comprises 15 residues. J gave up 3 bases and V 3 bases, and 7 bases lay outside the gene matches. Germline CDR1 and CDR2: MNHEY and SMNVEV (reference sequence). As DNA, the CDR3 is TGTGCCAGCAGTTTCGCGGGAGGAGCCCACTACGAGCAGTACTTC. It yields the protein CASSFAGGAHYEQYF.

On this clone: Other DNA sequences in this specimen translate into the identical CDR3. This chain links TRBV29-1 with TRBJ2-5, with D possibly matching TRBD1 (6 bases). From germline, CDR1 is SQVTM and CDR2 ANQGSEA. Trimming took off 4 bases at V and 1 base at J, with 7 bases between the two ends. The CDR3 extends over 12 amino acids. Here the CDR3 DNA reads TGCAGCGTTGCGGACAGCCAAGAGACCCAGTACTTC. This sequence encodes CSVADSQETQYF.